Listed below are T cell receptor beta chains from one sample, sequenced in a study of OX40 agonist ivuxolimab in advanced cancers. The repertoire was sequenced with immunoSEQ multiplex PCR; TCRdb's copy has only in-frame clones and lacks some. Among under 70,000 clones, more than 75% were seen once, and the ten largest hold approximately 11%. Sequenced here: CD4+ or CD8+ T cells sorted from blood, sampled in a trial of the OX40 agonist ivuxolimab. The receptor source for this set is an adult with an advanced solid tumor such as melanoma, head and neck, liver or kidney cancer. Each CDR3 is given with its conserved first and last residue. The D gene is left open where the match is weak. Part of the rows lack a size; the others show once, few, many or a class for expanded clones.

j_gene | v_gene | d_gene | abundance | CDR3aa | CDR3nt
TRBJ2-1 | TRBV18 | TRBD2 | . | CASSRGGISYNEQFF | TGTGCCAGCTCCCGGGGAGGGATCTCCTACAATGAGCAGTTCTTC
TRBJ2-1 | TRBV11-3 | . | . | CASSLRHNEQFF | TGTGCCAGCAGCTTAAGGCACAATGAGCAGTTCTTC
TRBJ1-5 | TRBV15 | . | . | CATSRDLDNQPQHF | TGTGCCACCAGCAGAGATCTGGACAATCAGCCCCAGCATTTT
TRBJ2-3 | TRBV6-6 | . | once | CASGGGGFTDTQYF | TGTGCCAGCGGAGGTGGCGGGTTCACAGATACGCAGTATTTT
TRBJ2-7 | TRBV4-3 | . | few | CASSQGLTGNYEQYF | TGCGCCAGCAGCCAAGGTTTGACAGGTAACTACGAGCAGTACTTC
TRBJ2-1 | TRBV7-6 | . | . | CASSFTSGGASEQFF | TGTGCCAGCAGCTTCACTAGTGGGGGGGCCAGTGAGCAGTTCTTC
TRBJ2-5 | TRBV11-2 | . | . | CASSLGWGKGETQYF | TGTGCCAGCAGCTTGGGCTGGGGAAAGGGAGAGACCCAGTACTTC
TRBJ2-5 | TRBV28 | . | . | CASTLPRRSGETQYF | TGTGCCAGCACCTTGCCCCGGAGAAGCGGCGAGACCCAGTACTTC
TRBJ1-3 | TRBV29-1 | . | . | CSVRGEDSRSGNTIHF | TGCAGCGTTCGGGGGGAAGACTCCCGCTCTGGAAACACCATACATTTT
TRBJ2-3 | TRBV4-3 | TRBD2 | . | CASSQELAGAQDTQYF | TGCGCCAGCAGCCAAGAGCTAGCGGGGGCGCAAGATACGCAGTATTTT
TRBJ1-1 | TRBV7-9 | . | . | CASTLEPLGKGPFGFQAFF | TGTGCCAGCACCTTAGAGCCCCTAGGGAAGGGCCCTTTTGGGTTCCAAGCTTTCTTT
TRBJ1-1 | TRBV4-2 | . | . | CASSQDRGQGEAFF | TGTGCCAGCAGCCAAGATCGGGGACAAGGCGAAGCTTTCTTT
TRBJ1-5 | TRBV6-5 | . | . | CASSYSGSQPQHF | TGTGCCAGCAGTTACTCGGGATCTCAGCCCCAGCATTTT
TRBJ2-6 | TRBV7-2 | . | . | CASINGGSPGANVLTF | TGTGCCAGCATCAACGGGGGTAGTCCTGGGGCCAACGTCCTGACTTTC
TRBJ1-6 | TRBV10-3 | . | . | CAISEPQLGYLSPLHF | TGTGCCATCAGTGAGCCCCAGTTGGGGTATCTCTCACCCCTCCACTTT
TRBJ1-1 | TRBV28 | . | few | CASSLGGEAFF | TGTGCCAGCAGTTTAGGGGGGGAAGCTTTCTTT
TRBJ2-7 | TRBV5-1 | . | once | CASSSPGEQYF | TGCGCCAGCAGCTCTCCGGGGGAGCAGTACTTC
TRBJ2-7 | TRBV27 | . | . | CASSLLGRGYEQYF | TGTGCCAGCAGTTTATTGGGCAGGGGCTACGAGCAGTACTTC
TRBJ1-2 | TRBV29-1 | TRBD1 | . | CSVRDSYGYTF | TGCAGCGTTCGGGACAGCTATGGCTACACCTTC
TRBJ1-5 | TRBV10-1 | . | . | CASSDGGQPQHF | TGCGCCAGCAGTGATGGGGGTCAGCCCCAGCATTTT
TRBJ2-3 | TRBV19 | TRBD2 | . | CASRLAGGRTQYF | TGTGCCAGTCGACTAGCGGGGGGGCGTACGCAGTATTTT
TRBJ1-1 | TRBV9 | . | few | CASSVGAGKGTEAFF | TGTGCCAGCAGCGTAGGTGCAGGGAAGGGGACTGAAGCTTTCTTT
TRBJ2-3 | TRBV18 | TRBD2 | . | CASSRPFSGVSTDTQYF | TGTGCCAGCTCACGACCTTTTAGCGGGGTTAGCACAGATACGCAGTATTTT
TRBJ2-1 | TRBV5-6 | TRBD2 | . | CASSPLSGTSVDEQFF | TGTGCCAGCAGCCCGCTGTCGGGGACTAGCGTCGATGAGCAGTTCTTC
TRBJ1-5 | TRBV7-9 | . | few | CASSFWTDQPQHF | TGTGCCAGCAGCTTCTGGACTGATCAGCCCCAGCATTTT
TRBJ1-2 | TRBV28 | . | . | CASSLGTSYTF | TGTGCCAGCAGTTTAGGGACAAGCTACACCTTC
TRBJ2-7 | TRBV27 | . | . | CASSHGTPIHYEQYF | TGTGCCAGCAGTCATGGGACACCGATCCACTACGAGCAGTACTTC
TRBJ2-1 | TRBV5-8 | . | . | CASTWISNEQFF | TGTGCCAGCACGTGGATATCCAATGAGCAGTTCTTC
TRBJ2-1 | TRBV7-2 | TRBD2 | . | CASSPLADLSYNEQFF | TGTGCCAGCAGTCCTCTAGCGGACCTCTCCTACAATGAGCAGTTCTTC
TRBJ2-7 | TRBV4-3 | . | . | CASSQDRGGSGSYEQYF | TGCGCCAGCAGCCAAGATCGAGGGGGTTCGGGCTCCTACGAGCAGTACTTC
TRBJ1-1 | TRBV25-1 | . | medium-sized | CASSDETWVSTEAFF | TGTGCCAGCAGTGACGAGACCTGGGTTTCCACTGAAGCTTTCTTT
TRBJ2-7 | TRBV7-9 | . | . | CASSLIQGSSVEQYF | TGTGCCAGCAGCTTAATTCAGGGTAGTTCGGTCGAGCAGTACTTC
TRBJ2-3 | TRBV28 | . | . | CASSFPRLLSTDTQYF | TGTGCCAGCAGTTTCCCTCGTCTACTCTCCACAGATACGCAGTATTTT
TRBJ1-2 | TRBV5-4 | . | . | CASSFGTPYGYTF | TGTGCCAGCAGCTTTGGGACGCCATATGGCTACACCTTC
TRBJ2-2 | TRBV6-6 | . | . | CASSVQAGDTGELFF | TGTGCCAGCAGCGTTCAGGCTGGGGACACCGGGGAGCTGTTTTTT
TRBJ1-2 | TRBV7-6 | . | . | CASSPHRNGYTF | TGTGCCAGCAGCCCGCACCGGAATGGCTACACCTTC
TRBJ2-1 | TRBV5-6 | . | . | CASSLGWGPNTYNEQFF | TGTGCCAGCAGCTTGGGGTGGGGCCCCAATACCTACAATGAGCAGTTCTTC
TRBJ1-2 | TRBV28 | . | . | CASSLMGSGYGYTF | TGTGCCAGCAGTTTGATGGGGAGCGGCTATGGCTACACCTTC
TRBJ2-1 | TRBV7-3 | . | . | CASSDNNEQFF | TGTGCCAGCAGCGATAACAATGAGCAGTTCTTC
TRBJ1-1 | TRBV6-6 | . | . | CASRWTVSTEAFF | TGTGCCAGCAGGTGGACAGTGAGTACTGAAGCTTTCTTT